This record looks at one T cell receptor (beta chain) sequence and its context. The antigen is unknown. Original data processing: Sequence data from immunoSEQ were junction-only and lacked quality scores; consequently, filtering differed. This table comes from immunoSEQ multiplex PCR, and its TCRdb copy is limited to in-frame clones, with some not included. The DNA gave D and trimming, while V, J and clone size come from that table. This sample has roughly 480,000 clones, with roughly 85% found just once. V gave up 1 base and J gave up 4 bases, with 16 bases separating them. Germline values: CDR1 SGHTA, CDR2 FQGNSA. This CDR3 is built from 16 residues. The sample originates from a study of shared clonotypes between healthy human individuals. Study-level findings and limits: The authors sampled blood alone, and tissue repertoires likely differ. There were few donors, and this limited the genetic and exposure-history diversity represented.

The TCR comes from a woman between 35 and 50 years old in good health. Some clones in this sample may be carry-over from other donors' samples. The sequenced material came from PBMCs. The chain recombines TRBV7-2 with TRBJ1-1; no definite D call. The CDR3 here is CASSLGLLALSTEAFF. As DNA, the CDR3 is TGTGCCAGCAGCTTAGGGTTGCTGGCTTTGAGCACTGAAGCTTTCTTT. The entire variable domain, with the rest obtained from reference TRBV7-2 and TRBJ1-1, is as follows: GAGVSQSPSNKVTEKGKDVELRCDPISGHTALYWYRQSLGQGLEFLIYFQGNSAPDKSGLPSDRFSAERTGGSVSTLTIQRTQQEDSAVYLCASSLGLLALSTEAFFGQGTRLTVV.